The subject of this entry is one TCR beta chain. CDR1 is ENHRY, CDR2 SYGVKD, per germline. The CDR3 length is 14 residues. Trimming removed 5 bases from V and 10 bases from J, with 15 bases in between. This record comes from a study of T cell changes during pregnancy in multiple sclerosis. The method was immunoSEQ multiplex PCR; TCRdb's version includes in-frame clones alone and lacks a portion of them. The repertoire includes about 42,000 clones, nearly 90% of them detected once, and 0.75% to 1% sits in the top ten. The input for sequencing was CD4+ T cells from peripheral blood mononuclear cells, taken after pregnancy. V gene TRBV10-3 combines with J gene TRBJ1-6, with D possibly TRBD1 on 5 matching bases. The receptor comes from a female donor with multiple sclerosis, enrolled in a pregnancy study. CDR3 residues: CAISPYGGNSPLHF. Written as DNA, the CDR3 is TGTGCCATCAGTCCTTATGGGGGGAACTCACCCCTCCACTTT.